This TCR beta chain was identified during a study of blood T cell repertoires in COVID-19. Study summary: Nucleic acid was either cDNA or gDNA, and it came from T cells, B-cell-depleted T cells, or PBMCs.

Seattle patient enrollment occurred during active infection, with longitudinal follow-up thereafter. The V end was cut by 2 bases, the J end by 8 bases, with 15 bases between. The CDR3 length is 15 residues. CDR1 LNHDA and CDR2 SQIVND come from the germline V gene (reference sequence). Original handling: Reference gene primer amplification gave estimated nucleated cell counts. TCRdb's copy holds only in-frame clones and misses some; the assay was immunoSEQ multiplex PCR. V and J calls plus clone size are reproduced from that table; the DNA served to infer D and trimming. The sample has 30,000 to 35,000 clones; around 90% are singletons.

This clonotype was obtained from a man aged 55-75 years with COVID-19, enrolled during active disease. The chain carries TRBV19 and TRBJ1-4; no clear D. Specimen: peripheral blood. CDR3: CASSIPETGGEKLFF. Here the CDR3 DNA reads TGTGCCAGTAGTATACCCGAGACTGGAGGGGAAAAACTGTTTTTT.